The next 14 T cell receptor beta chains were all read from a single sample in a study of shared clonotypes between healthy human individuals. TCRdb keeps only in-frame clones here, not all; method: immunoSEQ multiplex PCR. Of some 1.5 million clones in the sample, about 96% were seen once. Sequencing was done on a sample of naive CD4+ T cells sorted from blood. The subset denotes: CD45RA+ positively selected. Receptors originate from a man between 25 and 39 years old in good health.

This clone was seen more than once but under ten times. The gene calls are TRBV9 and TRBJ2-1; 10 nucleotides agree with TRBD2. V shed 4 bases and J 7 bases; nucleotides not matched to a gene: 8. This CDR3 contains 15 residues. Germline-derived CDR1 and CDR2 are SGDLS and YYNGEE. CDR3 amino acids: CASSPGQREGNEQFF. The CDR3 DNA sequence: TGTGCCAGCAGCCCAGGTCAGCGGGAGGGGAATGAGCAGTTCTTC. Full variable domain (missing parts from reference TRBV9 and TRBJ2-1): DSGVTQTPKHLITATGQRVTLRCSPRSGDLSVYWYQQSLDQGLQFLIQYYNGEERAKGNILERFSAQQFPDLHSELNLSSLELGDSALYFCASSPGQREGNEQFFGPGTRLTVL.

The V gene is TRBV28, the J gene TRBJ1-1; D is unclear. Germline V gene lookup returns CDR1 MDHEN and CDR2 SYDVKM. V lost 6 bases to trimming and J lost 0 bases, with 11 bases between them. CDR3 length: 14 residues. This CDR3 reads CASSKRSLNTEAFF. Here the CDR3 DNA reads TGTGCCAGCAGCAAGAGGAGTTTGAACACTGAAGCTTTCTTT.

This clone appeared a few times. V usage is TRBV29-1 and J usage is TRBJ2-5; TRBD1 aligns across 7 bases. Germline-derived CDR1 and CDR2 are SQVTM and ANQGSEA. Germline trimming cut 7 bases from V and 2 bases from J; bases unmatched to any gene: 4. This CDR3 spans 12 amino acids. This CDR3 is CSAPTGQETQYF. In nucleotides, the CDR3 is TGCAGCGCCCCGACAGGGCAAGAGACCCAGTACTTC.

The CDR3 DNA reads as TGTGCCAGCAGCTTACAGGGAAACTACGAGCAGTACTTC. This sequence encodes CASSLQGNYEQYF. The V gene is TRBV11-2, the J gene TRBJ2-7; D might be TRBD1 (5 bases). The V gene's germline CDR1 is SGHAT and CDR2 FQNNGV. The V end lost 2 bases, the J end lost 3 bases, and 8 bases lay between the germline ends. This CDR3 contains 13 residues.

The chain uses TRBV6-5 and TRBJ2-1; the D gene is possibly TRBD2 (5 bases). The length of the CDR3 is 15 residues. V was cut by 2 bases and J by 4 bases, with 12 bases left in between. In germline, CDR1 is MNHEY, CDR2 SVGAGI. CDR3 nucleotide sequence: TGTGCCAGCAGTTACAATGTCGGGGAGTACAATGAGCAGTTCTTC. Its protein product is CASSYNVGEYNEQFF.

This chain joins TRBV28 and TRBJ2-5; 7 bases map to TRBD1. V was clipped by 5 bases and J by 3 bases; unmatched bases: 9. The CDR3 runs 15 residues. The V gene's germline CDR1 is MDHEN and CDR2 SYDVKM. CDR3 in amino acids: CASSARWTGKETQYF. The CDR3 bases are TGTGCCAGCAGTGCAAGATGGACAGGAAAAGAGACCCAGTACTTC. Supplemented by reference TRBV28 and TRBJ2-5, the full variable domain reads DVKVTQSSRYLVKRTGEKVFLECVQDMDHENMFWYRQDPGLGLRLIYFSYDVKMKEKGDIPEGYSVSREKKERFSLILESASTNQTSMYLCASSARWTGKETQYFGPGTRLLVL.

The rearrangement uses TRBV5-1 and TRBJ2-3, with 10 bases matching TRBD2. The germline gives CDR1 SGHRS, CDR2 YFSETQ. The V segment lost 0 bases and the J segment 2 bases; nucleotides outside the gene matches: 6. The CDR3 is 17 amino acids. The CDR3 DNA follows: TGCGCCAGCAGCTTGGGTAGTAGCGGGAGGATCACAGATACGCAGTATTTT. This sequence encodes CASSLGSSGRITDTQYF.

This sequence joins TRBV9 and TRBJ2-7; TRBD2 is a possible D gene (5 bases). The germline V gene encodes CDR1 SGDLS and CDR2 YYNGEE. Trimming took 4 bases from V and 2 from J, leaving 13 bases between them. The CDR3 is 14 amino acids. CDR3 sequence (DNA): TGTGCCAGCAGCTCGGACTTGGGTCCCTACGAGCAGTACTTC. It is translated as CASSSDLGPYEQYF.

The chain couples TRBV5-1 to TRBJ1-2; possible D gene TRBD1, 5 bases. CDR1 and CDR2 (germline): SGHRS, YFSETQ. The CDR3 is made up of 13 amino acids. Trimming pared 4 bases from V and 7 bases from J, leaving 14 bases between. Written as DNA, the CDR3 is TGCGCCAGCAGCCTCGGGGCAGGCCCTGGCTACACCTTC. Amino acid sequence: CASSLGAGPGYTF.

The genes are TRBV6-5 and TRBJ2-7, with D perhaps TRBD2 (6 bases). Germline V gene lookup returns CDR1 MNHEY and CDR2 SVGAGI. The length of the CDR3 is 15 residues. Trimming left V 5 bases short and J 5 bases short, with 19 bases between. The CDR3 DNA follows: TGTGCCAGCAGTACCCCGGGGCTAGCGATCCACGAGCAGTACTTC. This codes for CASSTPGLAIHEQYF.

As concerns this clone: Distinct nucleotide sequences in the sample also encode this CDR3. The CDR3 nucleotides are TGTGCCAGCAGCCCTCAGGGCCGCTACGAGCAGTACTTC. Amino acids: CASSPQGRYEQYF. The J gene is TRBJ2-7, the V gene TRBV28; D perhaps matches TRBD1 (5 bases). The CDR3 is 13 amino acids. Between the trimmed V and J ends, which lost 6 bases and 3 bases, there was a span of 12 bases. The germline V gene has CDR1 MDHEN and CDR2 SYDVKM.

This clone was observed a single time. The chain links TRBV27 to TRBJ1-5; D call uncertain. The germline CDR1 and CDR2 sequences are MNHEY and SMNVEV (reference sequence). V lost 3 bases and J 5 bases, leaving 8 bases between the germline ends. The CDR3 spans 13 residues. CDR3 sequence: CASSFLPDQPQHF. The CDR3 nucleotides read TGTGCCAGCAGTTTCCTCCCCGATCAGCCCCAGCATTTT.

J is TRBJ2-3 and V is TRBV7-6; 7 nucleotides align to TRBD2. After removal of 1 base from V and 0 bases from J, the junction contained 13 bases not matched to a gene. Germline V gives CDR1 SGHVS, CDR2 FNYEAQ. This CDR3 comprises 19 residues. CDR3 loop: CASSLVAGSGRTSTDTQYF. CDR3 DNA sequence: TGTGCCAGCAGCTTAGTAGCGGGTAGTGGTCGTACTAGCACAGATACGCAGTATTTT.

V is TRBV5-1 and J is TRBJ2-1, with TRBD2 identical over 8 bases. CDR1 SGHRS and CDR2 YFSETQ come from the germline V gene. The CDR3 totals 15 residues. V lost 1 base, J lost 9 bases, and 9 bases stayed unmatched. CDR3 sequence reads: CASSLKAGGSSEQFF. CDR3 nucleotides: TGCGCCAGCAGCTTGAAGGCGGGAGGTTCGAGTGAGCAGTTCTTC.